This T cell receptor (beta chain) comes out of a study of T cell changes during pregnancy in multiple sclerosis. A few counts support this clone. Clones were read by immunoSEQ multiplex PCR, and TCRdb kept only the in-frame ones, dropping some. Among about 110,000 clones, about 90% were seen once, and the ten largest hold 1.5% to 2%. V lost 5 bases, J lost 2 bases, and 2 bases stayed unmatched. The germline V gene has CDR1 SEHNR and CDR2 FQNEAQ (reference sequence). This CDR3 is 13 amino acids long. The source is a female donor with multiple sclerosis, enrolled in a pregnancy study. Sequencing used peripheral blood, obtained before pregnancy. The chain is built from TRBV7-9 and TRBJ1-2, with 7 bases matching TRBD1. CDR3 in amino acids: CASSEQGNYGYTF. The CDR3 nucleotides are TGTGCCAGCAGCGAACAGGGGAACTATGGCTACACCTTC.